This record concerns one TCR beta chain sequence. Seattle-derived patients entered the study during active infection and were followed longitudinally. These data belong to a study of blood T cell repertoires in COVID-19. Turning to the study itself: PBMCs, B-cell-depleted T cells, or T cells provided the cDNA or gDNA that made up the material.

The germline V gene has CDR1 MNHEY and CDR2 SMNVEV (reference sequence). The germline V and J ends were trimmed by 2 bases and 6 bases, with 7 bases remaining between them. CDR3 length equals 13 residues. In the source study's methods: Using reference gene primer amplification, nucleated cell counts were estimated. Here immunoSEQ multiplex PCR was the method, and the copy in TCRdb shows in-frame clones only, minus some. For V, J and clone size, that table is used; D and trimming come from the DNA. The profile shows fewer than 250,000 clones, about 85% of them singletons. The gene calls are TRBV27 and TRBJ2-2; D may be TRBD1 (6 bases). The receptor comes from a woman at least 80 years old with COVID-19, enrolled during active disease. Material: peripheral blood. CDR3 bases: TGTGCCAGCAGTTTAAGGGGGTCCGGGGAGCTGTTTTTT. Its protein is CASSLRGSGELFF.